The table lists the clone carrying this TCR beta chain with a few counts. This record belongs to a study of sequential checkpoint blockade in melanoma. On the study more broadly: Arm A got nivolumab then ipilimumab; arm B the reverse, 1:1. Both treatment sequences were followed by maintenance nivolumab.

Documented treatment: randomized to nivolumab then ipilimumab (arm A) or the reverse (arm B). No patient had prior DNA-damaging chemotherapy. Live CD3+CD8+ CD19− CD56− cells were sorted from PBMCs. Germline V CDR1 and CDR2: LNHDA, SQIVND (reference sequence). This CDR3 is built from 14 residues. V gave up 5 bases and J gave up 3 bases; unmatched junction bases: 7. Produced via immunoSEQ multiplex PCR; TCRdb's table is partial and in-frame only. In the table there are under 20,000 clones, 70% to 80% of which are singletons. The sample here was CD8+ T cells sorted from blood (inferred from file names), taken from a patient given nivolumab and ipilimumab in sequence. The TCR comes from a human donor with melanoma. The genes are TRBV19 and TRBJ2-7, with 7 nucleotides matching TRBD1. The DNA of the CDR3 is TGTGCCAGTAGTGCCGGGACAGCCAGCTACGAGCAGTACTTC. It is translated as CASSAGTASYEQYF.